This T cell receptor (beta chain) was observed in a study of cytomegalovirus exposure and HLA in healthy donors. Points from the study as a whole: In the roughly 130 validation repertoires, a later analysis found that first-cohort TCR clusters tended to co-occur. Reports credit the classifier with highly specific, highly sensitive diagnosis of cytomegalovirus status.

Separation from the 666-subject first cohort characterized the roughly 130-subject validation cohort, to which the donors belonged. Regarding this clone: Its antigen is not identified.

Germline CDR1 SNHLY, CDR2 FYNNEI. The length of the CDR3 is 20 residues. V shed 4 bases and J 7 bases; nucleotides not matched to a gene: 18. TCRdb's table, derived via immunoSEQ multiplex PCR, lists solely in-frame clones and lacks some. The sample yields 300,000 to 400,000 clones, around 86% seen once. Sequenced: PBMCs. This receptor was taken from a woman aged 18-30 years in good health and CMV-seronegative. The rearrangement links TRBV2 to TRBJ2-1; the match to TRBD2 covers 14 bases. CDR3 DNA: TGTGCCAGCAGTGCGGAGCCCGGGACTAGCGGGGGTGCCTTTGGGAATGAGCAGTTCTTC. This translates into CASSAEPGTSGGAFGNEQFF.